This T cell receptor (beta chain) was sequenced for a study of T-cell memory formation after mild COVID-19. For the study at large: Largely donor-specific TCR clusters were found.

TCRdb analysed the 5' RACE reads with MiXCR anew, one entry per CDR3 protein. The table has some 320,000 distinct CDR3 sequences, approximately 15% seen once. Deletions cut 3 bases from V and 0 bases from J, with 12 bases between. Per the germline V gene, CDR1 is LGHNA and CDR2 is YSLEER. The length of the CDR3 is 17 residues. This clonotype was counted only a few times. V gene TRBV4-3 combines with J gene TRBJ1-6; no clear D gene. Material: PBMCs or a T cell subset sorted from them (not recorded which). The clonotype originates from a man aged 18 to 29 who had mild COVID-19 (a few samples of this study predate the infection). Cell type and time point are not known. CDR3 sequence (DNA): TGCGCCAGCAGCCAGAAGGAGGTTAGCTCCTATAATTCACCCCTCCACTTT. Translating gives CASSQKEVSSYNSPLHF.